In this sample, the clone carrying this T cell receptor beta chain turned up a few times. Its specificity is unknown. The data originate from a study of beta chain features in type 1 diabetes. Study details: Regarding age, gender and cell yields, patients proved similar to healthy donors. Study-wide results and limits: For Type 1 diabetes patients, all four CD4+ subsets carried TCRB CDR3s that were moderately but significantly shorter. Patients and controls would be equally affected if PCR favored shorter templates.

The CDR3 length is 13 residues. Unmatched junction bases numbered 6, after V lost 6 bases and J lost 6 bases. Germline V gene data show CDR1 as SGHRS and CDR2 as YFSETQ. Reverse transcription of all isolated RNA meant that expressed TCRB transcripts were sequenced. Naive, central memory and regulatory T cell samples came to a mean of approximately 4 million reads. The repertoire was sequenced with immunoSEQ multiplex PCR; TCRdb's copy has only in-frame clones and lacks some. This table has roughly 150,000 clones, roughly 9% appearing once. The sequence came from a young woman with type 1 diabetes. This chain connects TRBV5-1 to TRBJ2-1; TRBD1 aligns across 7 bases. Sequencing input: central memory CD4+ T cells from blood. CDR3 loop: CASTGQRANEQFF. The CDR3 DNA is TGCGCCAGCACGGGACAGAGAGCCAATGAGCAGTTCTTC.